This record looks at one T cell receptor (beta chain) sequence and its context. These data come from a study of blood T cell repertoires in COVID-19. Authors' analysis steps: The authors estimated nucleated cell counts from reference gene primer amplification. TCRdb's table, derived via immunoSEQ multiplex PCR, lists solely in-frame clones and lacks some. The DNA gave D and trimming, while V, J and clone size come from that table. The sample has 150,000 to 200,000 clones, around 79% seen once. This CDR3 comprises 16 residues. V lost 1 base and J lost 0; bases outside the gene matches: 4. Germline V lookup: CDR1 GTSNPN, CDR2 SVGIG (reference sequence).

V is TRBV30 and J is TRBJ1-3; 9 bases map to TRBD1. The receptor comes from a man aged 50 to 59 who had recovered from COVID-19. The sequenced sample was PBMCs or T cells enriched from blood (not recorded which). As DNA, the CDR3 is TGTGCCTGGAGTGGGACAGGGGCTCTCTCTGGAAACACCATATATTTT. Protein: CAWSGTGALSGNTIYF.